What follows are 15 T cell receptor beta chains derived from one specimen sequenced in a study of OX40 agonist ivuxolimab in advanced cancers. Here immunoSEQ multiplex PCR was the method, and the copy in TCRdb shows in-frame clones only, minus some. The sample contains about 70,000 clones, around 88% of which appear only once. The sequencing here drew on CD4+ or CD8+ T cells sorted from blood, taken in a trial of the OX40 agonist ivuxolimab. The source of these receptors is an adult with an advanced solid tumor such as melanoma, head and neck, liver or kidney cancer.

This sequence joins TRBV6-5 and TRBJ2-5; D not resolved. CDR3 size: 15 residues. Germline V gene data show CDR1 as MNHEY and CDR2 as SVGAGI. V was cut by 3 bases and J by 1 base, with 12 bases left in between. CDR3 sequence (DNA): TGTGCCAGCAGTTATAGTGGCGGTTTCCAAGAGACCCAGTACTTC. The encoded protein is CASSYSGGFQETQYF.

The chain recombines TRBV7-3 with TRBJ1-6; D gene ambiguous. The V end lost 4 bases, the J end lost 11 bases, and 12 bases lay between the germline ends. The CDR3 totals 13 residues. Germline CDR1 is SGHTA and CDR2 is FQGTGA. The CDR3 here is CASSSLDQAPLHF. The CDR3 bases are TGTGCCAGCAGCTCTTTGGACCAGGCACCCCTCCACTTT. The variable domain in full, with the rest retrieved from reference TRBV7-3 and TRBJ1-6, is GAGVSQTPSNKVTEKGKYVELRCDPISGHTALYWYRQSLGQGPEFLIYFQGTGAADDSGLPNDRFFAVRPEGSVSTLKIQRTERGDSAVYLCASSSLDQAPLHFGNGTRLTVT.

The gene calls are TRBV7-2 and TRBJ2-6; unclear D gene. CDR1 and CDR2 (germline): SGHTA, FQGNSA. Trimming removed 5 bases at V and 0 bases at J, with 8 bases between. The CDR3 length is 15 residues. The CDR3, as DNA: TGTGCCAGCAGCCCCCAGACCTCTGGGGCCAACGTCCTGACTTTC. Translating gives CASSPQTSGANVLTF.

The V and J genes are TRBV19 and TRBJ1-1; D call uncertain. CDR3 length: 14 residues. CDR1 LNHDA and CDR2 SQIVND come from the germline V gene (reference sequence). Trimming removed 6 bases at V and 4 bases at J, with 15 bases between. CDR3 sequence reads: CASSISYTVTEAFF. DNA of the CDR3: TGTGCCAGTAGCATATCCTACACGGTCACTGAAGCTTTCTTT.

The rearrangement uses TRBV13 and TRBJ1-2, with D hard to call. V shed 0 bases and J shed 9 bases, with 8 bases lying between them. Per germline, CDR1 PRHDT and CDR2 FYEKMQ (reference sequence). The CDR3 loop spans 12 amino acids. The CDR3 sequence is CASSLGGRSYTF. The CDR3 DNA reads TGTGCCAGCAGCTTAGGCGGGCGTAGCTACACCTTC.

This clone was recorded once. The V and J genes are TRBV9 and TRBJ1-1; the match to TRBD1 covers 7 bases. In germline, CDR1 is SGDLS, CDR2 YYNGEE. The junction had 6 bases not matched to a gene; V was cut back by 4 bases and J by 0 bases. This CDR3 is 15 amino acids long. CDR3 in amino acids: CASSRQGRLNTEAFF. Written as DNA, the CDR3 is TGTGCCAGCAGCAGACAGGGAAGGTTGAACACTGAAGCTTTCTTT. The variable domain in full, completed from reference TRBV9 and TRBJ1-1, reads DSGVTQTPKHLITATGQRVTLRCSPRSGDLSVYWYQQSLDQGLQFLIQYYNGEERAKGNILERFSAQQFPDLHSELNLSSLELGDSALYFCASSRQGRLNTEAFFGQGTRLTVV.

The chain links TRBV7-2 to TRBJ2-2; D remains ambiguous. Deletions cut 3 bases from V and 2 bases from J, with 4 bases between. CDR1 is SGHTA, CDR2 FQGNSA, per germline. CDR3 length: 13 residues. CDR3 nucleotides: TGTGCCAGCAGCTTTCTTAACACCGGGGAGCTGTTTTTT. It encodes CASSFLNTGELFF.

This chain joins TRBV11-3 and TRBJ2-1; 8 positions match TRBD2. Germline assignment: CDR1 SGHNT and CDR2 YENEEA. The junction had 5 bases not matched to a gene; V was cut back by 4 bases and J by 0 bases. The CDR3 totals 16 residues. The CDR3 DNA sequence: TGTGCCAGCAGCTCCCAGCGGGGGACCTCCTACAATGAGCAGTTCTTC. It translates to CASSSQRGTSYNEQFF.

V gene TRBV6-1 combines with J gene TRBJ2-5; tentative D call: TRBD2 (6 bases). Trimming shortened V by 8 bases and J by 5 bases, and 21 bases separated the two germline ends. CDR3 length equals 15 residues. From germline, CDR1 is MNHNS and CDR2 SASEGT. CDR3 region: CASAAWSQGGETQYF. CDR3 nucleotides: TGTGCCAGCGCCGCTTGGTCACAAGGAGGGGAGACCCAGTACTTC.

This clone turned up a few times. CDR3 residues: CASSNRGFSNEKLFF. CDR3 nucleotides: TGTGCCAGCTCAAACAGGGGCTTCTCCAATGAAAAACTGTTTTTT. The chain links TRBV19 to TRBJ1-4; 7 bases line up with TRBD1. The V segment lost 9 bases and the J segment 5 bases; nucleotides outside the gene matches: 12. The CDR3 is made up of 15 amino acids. Germline V gives CDR1 LNHDA, CDR2 SQIVND (reference sequence).

The CDR3 here is CASSTGTSNTGELFF. The CDR3 DNA follows: TGCGCCAGCAGTACCGGGACTAGTAACACCGGGGAGCTGTTTTTT. The rearrangement uses TRBV10-1 and TRBJ2-2, with 8 bases matching TRBD2. Germline V lookup: CDR1 WNHNN, CDR2 SYGVQD (reference sequence). The trim removed 5 bases at V and 2 bases at J, leaving 4 bases unmatched. CDR3 length: 15 amino acids.

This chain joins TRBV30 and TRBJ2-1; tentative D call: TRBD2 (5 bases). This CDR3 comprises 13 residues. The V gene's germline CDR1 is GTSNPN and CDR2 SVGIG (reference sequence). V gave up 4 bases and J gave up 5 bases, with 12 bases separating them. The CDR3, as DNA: TGTGCCTGGAAGGGCGGGCCCAACAATGAGCAGTTCTTC. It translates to CAWKGGPNNEQFF.

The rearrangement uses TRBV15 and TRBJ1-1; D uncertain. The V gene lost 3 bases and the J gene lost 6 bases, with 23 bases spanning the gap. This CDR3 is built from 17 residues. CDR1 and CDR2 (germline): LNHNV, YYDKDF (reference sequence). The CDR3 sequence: CATSSRWTALKFPEAFF. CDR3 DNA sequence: TGTGCCACCAGCAGCCGATGGACGGCCCTCAAATTCCCTGAAGCTTTCTTT.

CDR3 sequence reads: CASGFPGLAYEQYF. The DNA for the CDR3 is TGTGCCAGCGGCTTTCCGGGACTAGCATACGAGCAGTACTTC. This chain links TRBV9 with TRBJ2-7; 9 bases align to TRBD2. This CDR3 spans 14 amino acids. The V gene's germline CDR1 is SGDLS and CDR2 YYNGEE. The V and J ends lost 7 bases and 4 bases, in that order; junction bases with no gene match: 9.

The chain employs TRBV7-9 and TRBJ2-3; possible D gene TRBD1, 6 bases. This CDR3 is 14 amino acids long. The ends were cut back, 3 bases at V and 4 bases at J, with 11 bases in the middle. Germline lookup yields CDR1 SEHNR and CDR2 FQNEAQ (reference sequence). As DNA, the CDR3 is TGTGCCAGCAGCTTGACAGGTATCGCAGATACGCAGTATTTT. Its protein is CASSLTGIADTQYF.